One and the same sample provided the 27 T cell receptor beta chains below, sequenced in a study of CD8 T cells in Susac syndrome. The RNA input was roughly 0.45 to 1 ug, and it was reverse transcribed with random hexamers. TCRdb independently ran MiXCR on the immunoSEQ multiplex PCR reads; one entry per CDR3 protein. The sample contains fewer than 60,000 distinct CDR3 sequences, around 95% of which appear only once. Sequenced: CD8+ T cells from PBMCs. These receptors were obtained from a human donor with Susac syndrome.

The V gene is TRBV13, the J gene TRBJ2-3; D is possibly TRBD2 (7 bases). Germline assignment: CDR1 PRHDT and CDR2 FYEKMQ (reference sequence). This CDR3 spans 17 amino acids. Trimming stripped 4 bases from V and 2 bases from J, with 19 bases between. In DNA, the CDR3 is TGTGCCAGCAGCTCCCTGATCCGGGGGGCCCACACAGATACGCAGTATTTT. Translating it yields CASSSLIRGAHTDTQYF.

This sequence joins TRBV4-3 and TRBJ1-5; a weak D match, TRBD1 (6 bases). CDR1 LGHNA and CDR2 YSLEER come from the germline V gene. CDR3 length equals 15 residues. V dropped 4 bases and J dropped 0 bases, with 10 bases sitting between them. This chain's CDR3 is CASSPDRFSNQPQHF. CDR3 nucleotide sequence: TGCGCCAGCAGCCCGGACAGATTTAGCAATCAGCCCCAGCATTTT.

This clonotype was found once. This chain's CDR3 is CASSLRHFTDTQYF. For the CDR3, the DNA is TGTGCCAGCAGCTTGAGACACTTCACAGATACGCAGTATTTT. The chain carries TRBV7-8 and TRBJ2-3; D is undetermined. The CDR3 extends over 14 amino acids. Trimming removed 3 bases at V and 2 bases at J, with 9 bases between. Germline V gene sequence: CDR1 SGHVS, CDR2 FQNEAQ.

The chain carries TRBV4-2 and TRBJ2-5; D remains unclear. This CDR3 spans 14 amino acids. V gave up 3 bases and J gave up 2 bases, with 10 bases separating them. Germline V gene data show CDR1 as LGHNA and CDR2 as YNFKEQ. The DNA for the CDR3 is TGTGCCAGCAGCCAGTGGCGTGGGCAAGAGACCCAGTACTTC. This sequence encodes CASSQWRGQETQYF.

J is TRBJ1-1 and V is TRBV2, with a weak D call TRBD1 (5 bases). Trimming left V 10 bases short and J 2 bases short, with 14 bases between. In germline, CDR1 is SNHLY, CDR2 FYNNEI. The length of the CDR3 is 13 residues. The CDR3 coding sequence is TGTGCCATCACAGGCAGGTTCAACACTGAAGCTTTCTTT. This encodes CAITGRFNTEAFF.

The V gene is TRBV9, the J gene TRBJ1-2; tentatively, D is TRBD1 (6 bases). The germline V and J ends were trimmed by 3 bases and 4 bases, with 7 bases remaining between them. The CDR3 loop spans 12 amino acids. The germline gives CDR1 SGDLS, CDR2 YYNGEE. The CDR3 loop is CASSDRVYGYTF. The CDR3 nucleotides are TGTGCCAGCAGCGACAGGGTCTATGGCTACACCTTC.

V is TRBV20-1 and J is TRBJ1-2; the D is unclear. Trimming removed 5 bases from V and 4 bases from J, with 20 bases in between. The germline V gene has CDR1 DFQATT and CDR2 SNEGSKA (reference sequence). The CDR3 loop spans 15 amino acids. The CDR3 coding sequence is TGCAGTGCTGCTAATACCGGGGAGCCGTTCTATGGCTACACCTTC. Amino acids: CSAANTGEPFYGYTF.

This rearrangement joins TRBV29-1 to TRBJ2-7; the D is unclear. CDR3 length equals 14 residues. The germline V gene has CDR1 SQVTM and CDR2 ANQGSEA. V lost 8 bases to trimming and J lost 0 bases, with 17 bases between them. The CDR3 protein is CSIAPAISSYEQYF. CDR3 sequence (DNA): TGCAGCATTGCGCCCGCAATTAGCTCCTACGAGCAGTACTTC.

The V gene is TRBV5-1, the J gene TRBJ1-6, with TRBD1 matching 9 bases. CDR3 length: 14 amino acids. With V trimmed by 4 bases and J by 10 bases, 6 bases remained unmatched. Germline-derived CDR1 and CDR2 are SGHRS and YFSETQ. The CDR3 sequence: CASSPGTGRSPLHF. The CDR3 nucleotides read TGCGCCAGCAGCCCGGGGACAGGGCGATCACCCCTCCACTTT.

V and J are TRBV15 and TRBJ2-7; D remains unclear. Deletions cut 3 bases from V and 2 bases from J, with 8 bases between. The CDR3 is 13 residues long. Germline CDR1 LNHNV, CDR2 YYDKDF (reference sequence). Here the CDR3 reads CATSSAAAYEQYF. CDR3 sequence (DNA): TGTGCCACCAGCAGCGCGGCAGCCTACGAGCAGTACTTC.

This clonotype was seen a few times. The chain uses TRBV24-1 and TRBJ2-2; no firm D call. V lost 5 bases, J lost 7 bases, and 7 bases lay in between. The CDR3 length is 12 residues. Germline assignment: CDR1 KGHDR and CDR2 SFDVKD. In DNA form, the CDR3 reads TGTGCCACCAGTGTCGGCGGCGGGGAGCTGTTTTTT. This encodes CATSVGGGELFF.

The chain has TRBV7-2 and TRBJ1-5, with D hard to call. V lost 1 base, J lost 0 bases, and 10 bases lay in between. The CDR3 spans 16 residues. The germline V gene has CDR1 SGHTA and CDR2 FQGNSA. CDR3 sequence (DNA): TGTGCCAGCAGCTTAGGTTTTGGGCATAGCAATCAGCCCCAGCATTTT. This translates into CASSLGFGHSNQPQHF. Full variable domain (rest looked up from reference TRBV7-2 and TRBJ1-5): GAGVSQSPSNKVTEKGKDVELRCDPISGHTALYWYRQSLGQGLEFLIYFQGNSAPDKSGLPSDRFSAERTGGSVSTLTIQRTQQEDSAVYLCASSLGFGHSNQPQHFGDGTRLSIL.

This chain links TRBV20-1 with TRBJ2-1; D not certain. The CDR3 loop spans 13 amino acids. V dropped 5 bases and J dropped 4 bases, with 12 bases sitting between them. CDR1 is DFQATT, CDR2 SNEGSKA, per germline (reference sequence). CDR3 protein: CSAAWAGYNEQFF. The CDR3 region has the DNA TGCAGTGCTGCGTGGGCTGGATACAATGAGCAGTTCTTC.

The rearrangement uses TRBV5-4 and TRBJ2-2; a possible D gene is TRBD1 (6 bases). V lost 0 bases and J lost 7, with 7 bases in between. This CDR3 region has 13 residues. CDR1 is SGHNT and CDR2 is YYREEE in the germline V gene (reference sequence). The CDR3 DNA sequence: TGTGCCAGCAGCTTGGCAGGGGTCGGGGAGCTGTTTTTT. Encoded protein: CASSLAGVGELFF.

The chain is built from TRBV30 and TRBJ1-1; D call uncertain. Trimming stripped 4 bases from V and 7 bases from J, with 10 bases between. This CDR3 comprises 11 residues. Germline V lookup: CDR1 GTSNPN, CDR2 SVGIG (reference sequence). Here the CDR3 DNA reads TGTGCCTGGACATTCGGAGATGAAGCTTTCTTT. Its translation is CAWTFGDEAFF.

The chain links TRBV20-1 to TRBJ2-7; the D is unclear. With 0 bases removed from V and 2 bases from J, the gap between germline ends came to 11 bases. The germline V gene encodes CDR1 DFQATT and CDR2 SNEGSKA (reference sequence). The CDR3 has 14 residues. The chain's CDR3 is CSAREEVRAYEQYF. Here the CDR3 DNA reads TGCAGTGCTAGAGAAGAGGTCAGAGCCTACGAGCAGTACTTC.

The V gene is TRBV7-8, the J gene TRBJ1-5; perhaps TRBD1 as D (6 bases). Trimming removed 4 bases from V and 1 base from J, with 11 bases in between. Germline CDR1 and CDR2: SGHVS and FQNEAQ. The CDR3 totals 15 residues. CDR3 nucleotide sequence: TGTGCCAGCAGCTCACTGGACAGCAGCAATCAGCCCCAGCATTTT. This codes for CASSSLDSSNQPQHF. Supplemented by reference TRBV7-8 and TRBJ1-5, the full variable domain reads GAGVSQSPRYKVAKRGQDVALRCDPISGHVSLFWYQQALGQGPEFLTYFQNEAQLDKSGLPSDRFFAERPEGSVSTLKIQRTQQEDSAVYLCASSSLDSSNQPQHFGDGTRLSIL.

The chain has TRBV27 and TRBJ2-3; 11 nucleotides match TRBD2. The CDR3 is 15 amino acids. Trimming removed 8 bases from V and 3 bases from J; junction bases left unmatched: 7. Germline V lookup: CDR1 MNHEY, CDR2 SMNVEV (reference sequence). CDR3 DNA: TGTGCCAGCCGAACGGCTAGCGGGGGGACAGATACGCAGTATTTT. Its translation: CASRTASGGTDTQYF.

The chain links TRBV9 to TRBJ1-1, with a tentative D call TRBD1 (6 bases). CDR1 is SGDLS, CDR2 YYNGEE, per germline. V was pared by 2 bases and J by 7 bases, with 12 bases between. The CDR3 has 13 amino acids. CDR3 DNA sequence: TGTGCCAGCAGCGTTAGCGGGGGCGATGAAGCTTTCTTT. Protein product: CASSVSGGDEAFF.

The chain joins TRBV6-2 or TRBV6-3 to TRBJ1-6; D not resolved. From germline, CDR1 is MNHEY and CDR2 SVGEGT. The CDR3 sequence is 16 residues long. V lost 2 bases, J lost 0 bases, and 8 bases lay in between. The CDR3 spells CASSYDASSYNSPLHF. The CDR3 DNA is TGTGCCAGCAGTTACGATGCCAGCTCCTATAATTCACCCCTCCACTTT.

The rearrangement uses TRBV19 and TRBJ1-2; no clear D gene. V was cut by 2 bases and J by 4 bases, with 5 bases left in between. CDR1 is LNHDA, CDR2 SQIVND, per germline (reference sequence). The CDR3 length is 12 residues. The CDR3 loop is CASSISGYGYTF. The CDR3 DNA sequence: TGTGCCAGTAGTATATCTGGCTATGGCTACACCTTC.

The chain couples TRBV4-2 to TRBJ2-2; maybe TRBD1 (6 bases). With 4 bases removed from V and 7 bases from J, the gap between germline ends came to 16 bases. Germline values: CDR1 LGHNA, CDR2 YNFKEQ. This CDR3 contains 15 residues. CDR3 bases: TGTGCCAGCAGCCCAGGCCAGGGGTTTAGCGGGGAGCTGTTTTTT. This sequence encodes CASSPGQGFSGELFF.

The chain combines TRBV5-4 with TRBJ2-3, with D possibly being TRBD2 (5 bases). V lost 3 bases to trimming and J lost 3 bases, with 17 bases between them. In germline, CDR1 is SGHNT, CDR2 YYREEE (reference sequence). The CDR3 spans 16 residues. The CDR3 protein is CASSSVRTSGTDTQYF. CDR3 sequence (DNA): TGTGCCAGCAGCTCAGTGAGGACTTCCGGGACAGATACGCAGTATTTT.

The rearrangement uses TRBV4-1 and TRBJ2-3; D is ambiguous. The germline CDR1 and CDR2 sequences are MGHRA and YSYEKL. The CDR3 is 16 residues long. V lost 0 bases and J 0 bases, leaving 10 bases between the germline ends. The CDR3 reads CASSQEDHLSTDTQYF. CDR3 sequence (DNA): TGCGCCAGCAGCCAAGAGGACCACTTAAGCACAGATACGCAGTATTTT.

This chain joins TRBV7-8 and TRBJ1-1; 7 nucleotides match TRBD1. J gave up 10 bases and V 4 bases, and 6 bases lay outside the gene matches. CDR3 size: 12 residues. The V gene's germline CDR1 is SGHVS and CDR2 FQNEAQ. CDR3 loop: CASSSDREGAFF. The CDR3 DNA reads TGTGCCAGCAGCTCCGACAGGGAGGGAGCTTTCTTT.

This clonotype has only one observation. The rearrangement links TRBV6-2 or TRBV6-3 to TRBJ2-5, with 7 bases identical to TRBD1. CDR1 and CDR2 (germline): MNHEY, SVGEGT. V was clipped by 0 bases and J by 0 bases; unmatched bases: 7. The length of the CDR3 is 17 residues. The CDR3 DNA is TGTGCCAGCAGTTACTCGAGGGACAGCCTGTACCAAGAGACCCAGTACTTC. Its translation: CASSYSRDSLYQETQYF.

This clonotype showed up just once. This chain links TRBV5-1 with TRBJ2-7; TRBD2 matches at 8 bases. CDR1 and CDR2 from the germline V gene are SGHRS and YFSETQ. With 4 bases clipped from V and 0 bases from J, the junction kept 12 bases outside the gene matches. The CDR3 contains 17 residues. The CDR3 DNA reads as TGCGCCAGCAGCCAACCCCCGTCAGCGGGGGACTCCTACGAGCAGTACTTC. Amino acid sequence: CASSQPPSAGDSYEQYF. The whole variable domain, filled in from reference TRBV5-1 and TRBJ2-7, reads KAGVTQTPRYLIKTRGQQVTLSCSPISGHRSVSWYQQTPGQGLQFLFEYFSETQRNKGNFPGRFSGRQFSNSRSEMNVSTLELGDSALYLCASSQPPSAGDSYEQYFGPGTRLTVT.